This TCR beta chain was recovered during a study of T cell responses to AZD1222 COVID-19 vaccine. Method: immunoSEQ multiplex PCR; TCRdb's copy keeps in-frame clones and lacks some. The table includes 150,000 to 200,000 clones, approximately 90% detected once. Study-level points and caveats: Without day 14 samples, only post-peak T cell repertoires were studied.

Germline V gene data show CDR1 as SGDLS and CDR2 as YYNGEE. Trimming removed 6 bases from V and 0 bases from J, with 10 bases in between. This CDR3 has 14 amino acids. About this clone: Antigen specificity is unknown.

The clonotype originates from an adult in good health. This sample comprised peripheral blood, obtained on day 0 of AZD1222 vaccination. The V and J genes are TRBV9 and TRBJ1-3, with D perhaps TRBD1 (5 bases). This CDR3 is CASTLGHSGNTIYF. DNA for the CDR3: TGTGCCAGCACCTTGGGGCACTCTGGAAACACCATATATTTT.